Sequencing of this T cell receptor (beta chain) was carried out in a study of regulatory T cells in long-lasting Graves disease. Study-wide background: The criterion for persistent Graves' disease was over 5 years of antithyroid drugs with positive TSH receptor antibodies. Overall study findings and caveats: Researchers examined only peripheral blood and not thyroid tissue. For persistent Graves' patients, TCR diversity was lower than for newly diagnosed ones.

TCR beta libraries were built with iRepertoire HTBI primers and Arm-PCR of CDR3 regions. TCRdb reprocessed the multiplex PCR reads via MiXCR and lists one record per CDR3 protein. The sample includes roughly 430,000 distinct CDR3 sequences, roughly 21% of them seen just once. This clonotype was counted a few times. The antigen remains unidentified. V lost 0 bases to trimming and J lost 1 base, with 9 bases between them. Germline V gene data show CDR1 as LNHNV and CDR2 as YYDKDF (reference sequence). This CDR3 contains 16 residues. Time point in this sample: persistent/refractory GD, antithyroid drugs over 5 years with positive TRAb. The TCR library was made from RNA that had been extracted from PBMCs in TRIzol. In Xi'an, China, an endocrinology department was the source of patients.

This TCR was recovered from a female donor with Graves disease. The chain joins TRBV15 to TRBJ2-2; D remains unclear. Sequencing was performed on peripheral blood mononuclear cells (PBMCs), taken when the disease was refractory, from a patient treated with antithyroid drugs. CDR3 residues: CATSRDVWQNTGELFF. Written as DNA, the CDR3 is TGTGCCACCAGCAGAGATGTTTGGCAGAACACCGGGGAGCTGTTTTTT.